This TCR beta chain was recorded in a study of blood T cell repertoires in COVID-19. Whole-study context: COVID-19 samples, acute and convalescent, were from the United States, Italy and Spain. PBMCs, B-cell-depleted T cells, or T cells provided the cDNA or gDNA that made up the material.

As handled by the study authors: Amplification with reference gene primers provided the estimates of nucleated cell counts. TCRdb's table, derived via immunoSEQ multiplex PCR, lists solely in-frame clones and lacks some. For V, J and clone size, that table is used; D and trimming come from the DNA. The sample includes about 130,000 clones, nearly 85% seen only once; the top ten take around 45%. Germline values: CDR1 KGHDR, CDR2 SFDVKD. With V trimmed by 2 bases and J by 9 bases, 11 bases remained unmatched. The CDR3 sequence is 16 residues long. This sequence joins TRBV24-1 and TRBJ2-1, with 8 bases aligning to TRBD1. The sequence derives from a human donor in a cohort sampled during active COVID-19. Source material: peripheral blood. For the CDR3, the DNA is TGTGCCACCAGTGATTCCGTGGACAGGGCCGGTGGTGAGCAGTTCTTC. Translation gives CATSDSVDRAGGEQFF.